A single T cell receptor beta chain is shown here with its context. Ten or more counts support this clonotype. What antigen it recognizes has not been identified. No much larger clonotype is one base removed from it; base qualities were not supplied. The sample belongs to a study of early T cells in non-severe SARS-CoV-2 infection (dated by TCRdb to the early 2020s). A note on the overall study: Because TCR sequencing relied on bulk RNA taken from unsorted whole blood, pairing of alpha and beta chains was not possible. General study outcomes and caveats: VDJdb matching was skewed toward anti-spike CD8 responses and likely underestimated virus-specific expansions by missing private and CD4 specificities.

Set within a cohort of healthcare workers in London, UK, this nested case-control study involved weekly PCR testing of nasopharyngeal swabs along with blood sampling. Between 23 and 31 March 2020, the week of the UK lockdown, healthcare workers were enrolled and then followed up weekly for as long as 16 weeks. CDR3 length: 14 amino acids, cysteine to phenylalanine. The only DNA kept is the CDR3, 42 bases in frame from the first base. V lost 6 bases and J lost 5 bases, and the count of bases not matched to a germline gene is 4. Via the germline V gene, CDR1 is SGHTA and CDR2 FQGNSA. Library prep was done by 5' RACE. For sequencing, a NextSeq 500 was employed. Unique molecular identifiers were attached to individual cDNA molecules in the TCR library protocol so that sequencing error and PCR bias could be corrected. Sequencing covered both TCR alpha and beta chains, and within each sample the abundances of alpha and beta sequences were tightly co-correlated. In the source study's methods: Decombinator V4 was used to perform V gene, J gene and CDR3 annotation of TCR sequences. TCRs were defined as expanded if a significant change between any two time points was detected under a Poisson model with p below 0.0001. TCR abundances were normalised to the total number of TCRs sequenced per sample and expressed as counts per million. MAIT TCRs were defined by TRAV1-2 paired with TRAJ12, TRAJ20 or TRAJ33, and iNKT TCRs by TRAV10 paired with TRAJ18. VDJdb, accessed 1 November 2021, was searched for CMV, EBV and SARS-CoV-2 annotated TCRs, excluding TCRs annotated for multiple antigens. TCRdb reworked the public reads: Q25 trimming with fastp, MiXCR clone assembly, productive beta chains retained. Every entry covers one CDR3 protein and lists the most common genes and DNA from its rows. The V and J calls reflect TCRdb's pipeline rather than the authors' work. The sample profile shows approximately 70,000 distinct CDR3 sequences; over 8% of them were found once. In total, the top ten clones hold 15% of the sample.

The chain couples TRBV7-2 to TRBJ1-4, and 9 junctional nucleotides match TRBD1. The receptor comes from an adult who was a healthcare worker with PCR-confirmed SARS-CoV-2 infection or an uninfected control (not recorded which). The sequencing here drew on whole blood, taken at baseline. The CDR3 region: CASSFGQGNEKLFF. In nucleotide form, the sequence is TGTGCCAGCAGTTTTGGACAGGGGAATGAAAAACTGTTTTTT.